These T cell receptor beta chains were read from a single sample in a study of human T cells and chemical hapten exposure. TCRdb itself ran the RACE reads through MiXCR, one entry per CDR3 protein. The sample lists tens of thousands of distinct CDR3 sequences, approximately 12% occurring once. The sample consisted of whole blood, taken in connection with sensitization to the hapten diphenylcyclopropenone (DPC). Receptors were obtained from a woman aged 40 to 50 with alopecia areata. Some clones in this sample may be carry-over from other donors' samples. Each CDR3 is given with its conserved first and last residue. D genes are given only for firm matches. For some rows the clone size is stated as once, few or many, or as a class when expanded; others skip it.

V: TRBV18
J: TRBJ1-1
size: many
D: .
CDR3: CASSLEAEEFNTEAFF
DNA: TGTGCCAGCTCACTGGAGGCGGAGGAATTCAACACTGAAGCTTTCTTT

V: TRBV5-4
J: TRBJ2-4
size: .
D: .
CDR3: CASSLSGEWNIQYF
DNA: TGTGCCAGCAGCTTGTCGGGGGAATGGAACATTCAGTACTTC

V: TRBV10-3
J: TRBJ2-7
size: .
D: .
CDR3: CATAGAHEQYF
DNA: TGTGCCACCGCCGGGGCACACGAGCAGTACTTC

V: TRBV27
J: TRBJ2-1
size: many
D: TRBD2
CDR3: CASSLLAGEEFF
DNA: TGTGCCAGCAGTCTACTAGCGGGAGAGGAGTTCTTC

V: TRBV29-1
J: TRBJ2-7
size: few
D: .
CDR3: CSVEGGSLNSYEQYF
DNA: TGCAGCGTTGAAGGCGGCTCCCTCAACTCCTACGAGCAGTACTTC

V: TRBV6-2/TRBV6-3
J: TRBJ2-3
size: many
D: TRBD2
CDR3: CASSYVSSGRDTQYF
DNA: TGTGCCAGCAGTTACGTGTCTAGCGGGAGGGATACGCAGTATTTT

V: TRBV3-1
J: TRBJ2-7
size: .
D: TRBD2
CDR3: CASSQLGTRTYEQYF
DNA: TGTGCCAGCAGCCAACTCGGGACTAGGACGTACGAGCAGTACTTC

V: TRBV4-3
J: TRBJ1-1
size: .
D: .
CDR3: CASSQGGAQNTEAFF
DNA: TGCGCCAGCAGCCAAGGAGGGGCTCAGAACACTGAAGCTTTCTTT

V: TRBV5-1
J: TRBJ2-6
size: many
D: .
CDR3: CASSDIGVAGANVLTF
DNA: TGCGCCAGCAGCGATATCGGGGTGGCTGGGGCCAACGTCCTGACTTTC

V: TRBV12-3/TRBV12-4
J: TRBJ1-1
size: many
D: .
CDR3: CASSRGAGNTEAFF
DNA: TGTGCCAGCTCCCGTGGGGCAGGGAACACTGAAGCTTTCTTT

V: TRBV28
J: TRBJ2-7
size: .
D: TRBD2
CDR3: CASSNPGGGAYEQYF
DNA: TGTGCCAGCAGTAACCCGGGAGGGGGGGCCTACGAGCAGTACTTC

V: TRBV29-1
J: TRBJ2-7
size: many
D: TRBD1
CDR3: CSVAEGQGAYEQYF
DNA: TGCAGCGTCGCGGAAGGACAGGGTGCCTACGAGCAGTACTTC

V: TRBV10-2
J: TRBJ2-1
size: medium-sized
D: .
CDR3: CASSVSTGSSYNEQFF
DNA: TGCGCCAGCAGCGTCTCAACAGGGAGCTCCTACAATGAGCAGTTCTTC

V: TRBV15
J: TRBJ1-5
size: .
D: .
CDR3: CATSRGSQPQHF
DNA: TGTGCCACCAGCAGGGGAAGTCAGCCCCAGCATTTT

V: TRBV12-3/TRBV12-4
J: TRBJ2-3
size: .
D: TRBD2
CDR3: CASRASGSTDTQYF
DNA: TGTGCCAGCAGAGCTAGCGGGAGCACAGATACGCAGTATTTT

V: TRBV11-2
J: TRBJ1-5
size: few
D: .
CDR3: CASSFGNQPQHF
DNA: TGTGCCAGCAGCTTCGGAAATCAGCCCCAGCATTTT

V: TRBV29-1
J: TRBJ1-2
size: few
D: .
CDR3: CSVPNNYGYTF
DNA: TGCAGCGTTCCCAATAACTATGGCTACACCTTC

V: TRBV29-1
J: TRBJ2-1
size: .
D: .
CDR3: CSVQGYDEQFF
DNA: TGCAGCGTGCAGGGGTACGATGAGCAGTTCTTC

V: TRBV20-1
J: TRBJ2-4
size: .
D: .
CDR3: CSARDMNIQYF
DNA: TGCAGTGCTAGAGATATGAACATTCAGTACTTC

V: TRBV3-1
J: TRBJ2-1
size: .
D: .
CDR3: CASSRLGGGARNEQFF
DNA: TGTGCCAGCAGCCGTTTAGGAGGGGGGGCAAGGAATGAGCAGTTCTTC

V: TRBV28
J: TRBJ1-3
size: .
D: .
CDR3: CASSTRGDSGNTIYF
DNA: TGTGCCAGCAGCACGAGAGGGGACTCTGGAAACACCATATATTTT

V: TRBV15
J: TRBJ1-1
size: many
D: TRBD1
CDR3: CATSRDTGGEAFF
DNA: TGTGCCACCAGCAGAGACACAGGGGGCGAAGCTTTCTTT

V: TRBV10-3
J: TRBJ1-1
size: .
D: .
CDR3: CAISSLGGRLAEAFF
DNA: TGTGCCATCAGTAGTTTGGGGGGGAGATTAGCTGAAGCTTTCTTT

V: TRBV12-3/TRBV12-4
J: TRBJ2-2
size: few
D: .
CDR3: CASSLAGTNTGELFF
DNA: TGTGCCAGCAGTTTAGCGGGGACGAACACCGGGGAGCTGTTTTTT

V: TRBV5-5
J: TRBJ1-5
size: .
D: .
CDR3: CASSFTGMSNQPQHF
DNA: TGTGCCAGCAGCTTTACAGGGATGAGCAATCAGCCCCAGCATTTT

V: TRBV7-8
J: TRBJ2-1
size: many
D: TRBD2
CDR3: CASSFRGGQSYNEQFF
DNA: TGTGCCAGCAGTTTCCGGGGGGGCCAGTCCTACAATGAGCAGTTCTTC

V: TRBV28
J: TRBJ2-7
size: .
D: TRBD1
CDR3: CASSSGDRSYEQYF
DNA: TGTGCCAGCAGTTCCGGGGACAGATCCTACGAGCAGTACTTC

V: TRBV11-2
J: TRBJ2-1
size: .
D: .
CDR3: CASSMGYNEQFF
DNA: TGTGCCAGCAGCATGGGCTACAATGAGCAGTTCTTC

V: TRBV28
J: TRBJ2-1
size: few
D: TRBD2
CDR3: CASSLGSAGAYNEQFF
DNA: TGTGCCAGCAGTTTAGGATCCGCGGGGGCCTACAATGAGCAGTTCTTC

V: TRBV18
J: TRBJ2-2
size: few
D: .
CDR3: CASSLGPNTGELFF
DNA: TGTGCCAGCTCACTGGGACCAAACACCGGGGAGCTGTTTTTT

V: TRBV7-9
J: TRBJ2-1
size: .
D: TRBD1
CDR3: CASSPGGYSYNEQFF
DNA: TGTGCCAGCAGCCCAGGGGGTTACTCCTACAATGAGCAGTTCTTC

V: TRBV2
J: TRBJ2-1
size: many
D: .
CDR3: CASSYTSSYNEQFF
DNA: TGTGCCAGCAGCTATACTAGCTCCTACAATGAGCAGTTCTTC

V: TRBV5-1
J: TRBJ2-7
size: many
D: .
CDR3: CASRDSYEQYF
DNA: TGCGCCAGCAGGGACTCCTACGAGCAGTACTTC

V: TRBV24-1
J: TRBJ2-1
size: many
D: .
CDR3: CATSDLRGPYSNEQFF
DNA: TGTGCCACCAGTGACCTCCGCGGCCCCTACTCCAATGAGCAGTTCTTC

V: TRBV20-1
J: TRBJ2-7
size: .
D: .
CDR3: CSARPPGPALYEQYF
DNA: TGCAGTGCTAGGCCACCGGGACCGGCCCTTTACGAGCAGTACTTC

V: TRBV6-6
J: TRBJ2-7
size: few
D: TRBD1
CDR3: CASSPQGLSYEQYF
DNA: TGTGCCAGCAGCCCACAGGGGCTCTCCTACGAGCAGTACTTC

V: TRBV3-2
J: TRBJ2-6
size: many
D: .
CDR3: CASSQDRASGANVLTF
DNA: TGTGCCAGCAGCCAAGATCGGGCCTCCGGGGCCAACGTCCTGACTTTC

V: TRBV10-3
J: TRBJ2-7
size: .
D: TRBD1
CDR3: CAISEATGNYEQYF
DNA: TGTGCCATCAGTGAGGCGACAGGGAACTACGAGCAGTACTTC